The T cell receptor (beta chain) described here comes from a study of CD8 T cells in ankylosing spondylitis (dated by TCRdb to about 2017). Background on the whole study: The study set out to find disease-linked TCR variants by profiling T cell receptor beta repertoires in ankylosing spondylitis patients and healthy donors. The whole study cohort included 108 healthy donors and 25 ankylosing spondylitis patients. Samples of peripheral blood were taken, and for ankylosing spondylitis patients, synovial fluid was collected as well.

The CDR3 spans 13 residues, from the cysteine through the phenylalanine. Just the 39-base CDR3 DNA is kept, in frame starting at base 1. The germline V gene yields SQVTM for CDR1 and ANQGSEA for CDR2. V gives up 4 bases and J gives up 0 bases, and the segment between their germline ends measures 6 bases. As concerns this clonotype: Its antigen has not been determined. It has no much larger one-base neighbor in the sample; base qualities were not kept.

The study at large found these results: The disease-linked clones had a CD8+ phenotype and were found at relatively low frequencies in peripheral blood. According to the report, matched synovial fluid samples from ankylosing spondylitis patients were significantly enriched for the disease-linked clones. Some TCR beta motif variants had previously been reported in synovial fluid and blood of reactive arthritis patients, which suggested common disease-initiation mechanisms. Blood from ankylosing spondylitis patients appeared to be characterized by a TCR beta motif made up of seven or eight highly homologous amino acid variants.

Sequenced on an Illumina HiSeq 2500. TCR beta libraries were prepared by quantitative 5'-RACE with molecular barcodes. Per the authors' processing: To identify disease-linked TCR variants, a new computational method was used, one built on a probabilistic model of VDJ rearrangement. TCRdb reran the public reads through fastp at Q25 and MiXCR, keeping productive beta chains. Rows are combined by CDR3 protein, so each entry shows the most common genes and DNA. TCRdb's processing, not the authors' own work, is the source of the V and J calls. This sample lists about 420,000 distinct CDR3 sequences; approximately 20% were detected once. The top ten clones comprise 16% of the sample.

The chain is made from TRBV29-1 and TRBJ2-2, with no confidently assigned D gene. The source material was blood, either unsorted or a sorted T cell fraction (not recorded which). The receptor comes from a male donor with ankylosing spondylitis. The CDR3 protein is CSVGTSNTGELFF. Read as DNA, the sequence is TGCAGCGTTGGGACGTCGAACACCGGGGAGCTGTTTTTT.